The 15 T cell receptor beta chains below all came from one sample that was sequenced in a study of cytomegalovirus exposure and HLA in healthy donors (dated by TCRdb to about 2017). Libraries came from the immunoSEQ multiplex PCR assay. TCRdb limited this immuneACCESS table to in-frame rearrangements with V and J called. A share of clones is missing; checked studies link under half to unresolved V genes, and the rest is unexplained. Counted in this sample were over 110,000 clones; around 87% of them appeared once. The ten largest make up 8.7% of the sample. The sample comprised PBMCs. The receptors derive from a man between 18 and 29 years old in good health and CMV-seropositive.

The V call is TRBV4-1, the J call TRBJ2-7; 10 bases match TRBD2. CDR3 length equals 16 residues. Germline loops: CDR1 MGHRA, CDR2 YSYEKL. V lost 1 base, J lost 3 bases, and 6 bases stayed unmatched. The CDR3 region has the DNA TGCGCCAGCAGCCAAGTCCCTAGCGGGAGTGGCTACGAGCAGTACTTC. It is translated as CASSQVPSGSGYEQYF.

V and J are TRBV9 and TRBJ2-3; a weak D match, TRBD2 (5 bases). The CDR3 is 15 residues long. Trimming removed 3 bases at V and 2 bases at J, with 13 bases between. The V gene's germline CDR1 is SGDLS and CDR2 YYNGEE. DNA for the CDR3: TGTGCCAGCAGCGCTGAGGGTCTGAACACAGATACGCAGTATTTT. Translating gives CASSAEGLNTDTQYF.

CDR3 DNA sequence: TGTGCCAGCAGTTACTCATTATACTCCCCACGGTTCTTC. It encodes CASSYSLYSPRFF. The V and J genes are TRBV6-5 and TRBJ2-1; D not certain. Trimming stripped 0 bases from V and 15 bases from J, with 15 bases between. The length of the CDR3 is 13 residues. CDR1 MNHEY and CDR2 SVGAGI come from the germline V gene.

This clone occurred once. J is TRBJ2-5 and V is TRBV7-9; the D gene is possibly TRBD1 (5 bases). V lost 3 bases and J 3 bases, leaving 8 bases between the germline ends. The CDR3 contains 13 residues. The germline V gene encodes CDR1 SEHNR and CDR2 FQNEAQ (reference sequence). CDR3 amino acids: CASSFWGEETQYF. The CDR3 DNA follows: TGTGCCAGCAGCTTCTGGGGCGAAGAGACCCAGTACTTC.

The gene calls are TRBV15 and TRBJ2-1; 7 bases match TRBD1. Germline CDR1 is LNHNV and CDR2 is YYDKDF (reference sequence). Trimming at V came to 5 bases and at J to 4 bases, leaving 14 bases not matched to a gene. This CDR3 is 17 amino acids long. The CDR3 is CATSLNLPGTVYNEQFF. The CDR3 region has the DNA TGTGCCACCAGCCTCAACCTCCCCGGGACAGTATACAATGAGCAGTTCTTC.

This chain links TRBV2 with TRBJ2-7; maybe TRBD1 (6 bases). The CDR3 is made up of 12 amino acids. Germline lookup yields CDR1 SNHLY and CDR2 FYNNEI. V was cut by 8 bases and J by 2 bases, with 10 bases left in between. CDR3 sequence (DNA): TGTGCCAGCCGGTGGGACACCTACGAGCAGTACTTC. The encoded protein is CASRWDTYEQYF.

This chain links TRBV29-1 with TRBJ2-1; TRBD2 might be the D (6 bases). The germline CDR1 and CDR2 sequences are SQVTM and ANQGSEA. The CDR3 is 14 residues long. V was clipped by 7 bases and J by 1 base, with 14 bases between them. The CDR3 reads CSARGASSYNEQFF. The CDR3 DNA sequence: TGCAGCGCCCGCGGGGCTTCTTCCTACAATGAGCAGTTCTTC.

This clone was detected ten times or more. The chain links TRBV18 to TRBJ1-3; TRBD1 might be the D (6 bases). The ends were cut back, 5 bases at V and 4 bases at J, with 21 bases in the middle. The CDR3 has 17 residues. Germline CDR1 is KGHSH and CDR2 is LQKENI. The CDR3, as DNA: TGTGCCAGCTCATCGGACGGACAGTTTCGGACCGGAAACACCATATATTTT. Protein product: CASSSDGQFRTGNTIYF.

This chain joins TRBV2 and TRBJ2-1; tentatively, D is TRBD2 (5 bases). V lost 8 bases and J lost 5, with 19 bases in between. Looked up from germline, CDR1 is SNHLY and CDR2 is FYNNEI. The CDR3 covers 15 residues. The CDR3 protein is CASGWTPRPHNEQFF. The CDR3 bases are TGTGCCAGCGGCTGGACTCCACGGCCACACAATGAGCAGTTCTTC.

The count of this clone is one. The chain employs TRBV29-1 and TRBJ2-7; TRBD2 is a possible D gene (6 bases). V lost 4 bases and J lost 4, with 14 bases in between. CDR1 is SQVTM and CDR2 is ANQGSEA in the germline V gene. The CDR3 spans 13 residues. The CDR3 DNA sequence: TGCAGCGTTGCGGAGGGCCGTTTGTACGAGCAGTACTTC. Protein: CSVAEGRLYEQYF.

CDR3: CASSHPGSREGNEQYF. DNA of the CDR3: TGTGCCAGCTCACACCCCGGCTCCAGGGAGGGTAACGAGCAGTACTTC. The chain has TRBV18 and TRBJ2-7; 7 positions match TRBD2. CDR3 length: 16 residues. The trim removed 4 bases at V and 5 bases at J, leaving 14 bases unmatched. In germline, CDR1 is KGHSH, CDR2 LQKENI.

This sequence joins TRBV27 and TRBJ2-3, with D maybe TRBD1 (6 bases). CDR3 length equals 14 residues. Trimming pared 0 bases from V and 6 bases from J, leaving 10 bases between. CDR1 MNHEY and CDR2 SMNVEV come from the germline V gene (reference sequence). In nucleotides, the CDR3 is TGTGCCAGCAGTTTATCGAACAGGGTGGATACGCAGTATTTT. Translated: CASSLSNRVDTQYF.

This chain connects TRBV14 to TRBJ1-1; tentative D call: TRBD1 (5 bases). The germline V and J ends were trimmed by 4 bases and 5 bases, with 11 bases remaining between them. CDR1 is SGHDN and CDR2 is FVKESK in the germline V gene. The CDR3 is 13 residues long. CDR3 amino acids: CASSPRGRTEAFF. CDR3 coding DNA: TGTGCCAGCAGCCCCCGGGGGAGGACTGAAGCTTTCTTT.

The genes are TRBV11-3 and TRBJ1-2; no definite D call. Trimming left V 5 bases short and J 8 bases short, with 12 bases between. From germline, CDR1 is SGHNT and CDR2 YENEEA. The CDR3 totals 12 residues. The CDR3 spells CASSLPNEGYTF. The DNA of the CDR3 is TGTGCCAGCAGCCTTCCAAACGAGGGCTACACCTTC.

This rearrangement joins TRBV27 to TRBJ2-1; perhaps TRBD2 as D (6 bases). Trimming removed 3 bases at V and 6 bases at J, with 6 bases between. The CDR3 loop spans 12 amino acids. Germline V gives CDR1 MNHEY, CDR2 SMNVEV (reference sequence). The CDR3 DNA is TGTGCCAGCAGTTTGACTAGCAATGAGCAGTTCTTC. Translated, it gives CASSLTSNEQFF.